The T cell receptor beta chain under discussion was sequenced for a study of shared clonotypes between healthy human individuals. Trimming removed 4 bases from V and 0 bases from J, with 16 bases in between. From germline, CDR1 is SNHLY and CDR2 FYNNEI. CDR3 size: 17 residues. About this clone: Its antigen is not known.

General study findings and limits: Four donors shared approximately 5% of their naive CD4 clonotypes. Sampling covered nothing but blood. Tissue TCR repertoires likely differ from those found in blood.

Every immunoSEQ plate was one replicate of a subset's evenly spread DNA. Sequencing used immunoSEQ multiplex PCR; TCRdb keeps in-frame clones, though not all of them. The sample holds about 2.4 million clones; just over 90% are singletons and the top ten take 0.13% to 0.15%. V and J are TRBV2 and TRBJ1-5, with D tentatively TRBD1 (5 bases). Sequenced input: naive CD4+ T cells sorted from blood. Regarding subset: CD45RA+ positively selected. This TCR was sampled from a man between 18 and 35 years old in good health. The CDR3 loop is CASSGTSLGASNQPQHF. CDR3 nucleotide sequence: TGTGCCAGCAGTGGGACATCCCTTGGGGCTAGCAATCAGCCCCAGCATTTT.